Sequencing of this T cell receptor (beta chain) was carried out in a study of T cells after yellow fever vaccination. In this sample, this clonotype turned up a few times. The target antigen is unknown. A single record per CDR3 protein comes from TCRdb applying MiXCR to the 5' RACE reads. The sample records about 340,000 distinct CDR3 sequences, approximately 3.9% being singletons. Findings and caveats of the study: Most primary-vaccination clones reappeared after the booster (approximately 96% CD4, roughly 90% CD8).

With 4 bases clipped from V and 7 bases from J, the junction kept 10 bases outside the gene matches. This CDR3 is built from 16 residues. The germline V gene has CDR1 MGHDK and CDR2 SYGVNS. The rearrangement uses TRBV25-1 and TRBJ2-3; 11 bases align to TRBD1. The material sequenced was PBMCs, taken 5 days after the yellow fever booster vaccination. This receptor was obtained from a man between 18 and 35 years old who received the YFV17D yellow fever vaccine. CDR3 in amino acids: CASSVTGTGGRNTQYF. The DNA for the CDR3 is TGTGCCAGCAGTGTAACCGGGACAGGGGGTAGGAATACGCAGTATTTT.